The clone carrying this TCR beta chain was seen a few times. 5'RACE template switching generated TCR cDNA, adding a universal primer site and UMIs. TCRdb redid the calling of the 5' RACE reads with MiXCR, one entry per CDR3 protein. Of approximately 550,000 distinct CDR3 sequences listed, about 14% are singletons. J gave up 3 bases and V 0 bases, and 10 bases lay outside the gene matches. Germline loops: CDR1 SGDLS, CDR2 YYNGEE. CDR3 length: 18 residues. This sample was included in a study of T cells after yellow fever vaccination. The sample in question was PBMCs, obtained on the day of the yellow fever booster vaccination. The sequence derives from a man aged 25 to 40 who received the YFV17D yellow fever vaccine. The chain recombines TRBV9 with TRBJ2-3; 10 nucleotides line up with TRBD2. The CDR3 nucleotides read TGTGCCAGCAGCGTAGCTGCTAGCGGGAGTGGTGGGACAGATACGCAGTATTTT. It translates to CASSVAASGSGGTDTQYF.